Listed below are T cell receptor beta chains from one sample, sequenced in a study of cytomegalovirus exposure and HLA in healthy donors. Repertoires were generated with immunoSEQ multiplex PCR, while TCRdb's copy carries only in-frame clones and drops some. Among hundreds of thousands of clones listed, 78% were seen once. What was sequenced was PBMCs. These TCRs come from a male donor in good health and CMV-seronegative. Both conserved end residues are part of each CDR3. Each record gives: clone size, J gene, D gene, V gene, CDR3 protein, CDR3 DNA. A D gene is named only where the DNA matches it firmly. The size of a clone is reported for some rows only, either as once, few or many, or as a class for expanded clones.

clone size: .
J gene: TRBJ1-1
D gene: TRBD1
V gene: TRBV5-4
CDR3 protein: CASSPRGTGPFF
CDR3 DNA: TGTGCCAGCAGCCCTAGGGGGACAGGGCCTTTCTTT

clone size: .
J gene: TRBJ2-2
D gene: .
V gene: TRBV6-4
CDR3 protein: CASSSQSNTGELFF
CDR3 DNA: TGTGCCAGCAGCTCACAAAGTAACACCGGGGAGCTGTTTTTT

clone size: .
J gene: TRBJ2-5
D gene: .
V gene: TRBV10-3
CDR3 protein: CAISDPLEETQYF
CDR3 DNA: TGTGCCATCAGTGACCCCCTAGAAGAGACCCAGTACTTC

clone size: .
J gene: TRBJ2-2
D gene: .
V gene: TRBV9
CDR3 protein: CASSGTTGELFF
CDR3 DNA: TGTGCCAGCAGCGGGACAACCGGGGAGCTGTTTTTT

clone size: .
J gene: TRBJ1-2
D gene: .
V gene: TRBV19
CDR3 protein: CASRKLDAGGGYTF
CDR3 DNA: TGTGCCAGTAGGAAGCTTGATGCGGGGGGGGGCTACACCTTC

clone size: .
J gene: TRBJ2-1
D gene: .
V gene: TRBV18
CDR3 protein: CASSPGGASYNEQFF
CDR3 DNA: TGTGCCAGCTCACCAGGGGGCGCCTCCTACAATGAGCAGTTCTTC

clone size: .
J gene: TRBJ2-3
D gene: TRBD2
V gene: TRBV14
CDR3 protein: CASRPTSGTSTQYF
CDR3 DNA: TGTGCCAGCAGGCCGACTAGCGGGACTAGTACGCAGTATTTT

clone size: few
J gene: TRBJ2-7
D gene: TRBD2
V gene: TRBV19
CDR3 protein: CASKFASGSSEQYF
CDR3 DNA: TGTGCCAGTAAGTTCGCTAGCGGGAGTTCCGAGCAGTACTTC

clone size: .
J gene: TRBJ1-3
D gene: .
V gene: TRBV27
CDR3 protein: CASRLTGGGNTIYF
CDR3 DNA: TGTGCCAGCAGACTGACAGGAGGTGGAAACACCATATATTTT

clone size: .
J gene: TRBJ2-4
D gene: .
V gene: TRBV18
CDR3 protein: CASSPLTVLAKNIQYF
CDR3 DNA: TGTGCCAGCTCACCTCTGACTGTTCTAGCCAAAAACATTCAGTACTTC

clone size: .
J gene: TRBJ2-7
D gene: .
V gene: TRBV7-9
CDR3 protein: CASRDGTDYEQYF
CDR3 DNA: TGTGCCAGCAGGGACGGGACGGACTACGAGCAGTACTTC

clone size: .
J gene: TRBJ2-3
D gene: TRBD2
V gene: TRBV18
CDR3 protein: CASSPPKSLAGDDTQYF
CDR3 DNA: TGTGCCAGCTCACCACCGAAAAGCCTAGCGGGAGACGATACGCAGTATTTT

clone size: .
J gene: TRBJ2-5
D gene: TRBD2
V gene: TRBV7-2
CDR3 protein: CASSPRSTSVVIGQETQYF
CDR3 DNA: TGTGCCAGCAGCCCAAGATCTACTAGCGTAGTCATAGGCCAAGAGACCCAGTACTTC

clone size: .
J gene: TRBJ2-7
D gene: TRBD1
V gene: TRBV6-6
CDR3 protein: CASSLPGQGLYEQYF
CDR3 DNA: TGTGCCAGCAGCCTGCCGGGACAGGGTCTATACGAGCAGTACTTC

clone size: .
J gene: TRBJ1-1
D gene: .
V gene: TRBV7-9
CDR3 protein: CASSLNGGPGNTEAFF
CDR3 DNA: TGTGCCAGCAGCCTAAACGGGGGGCCGGGGAACACTGAAGCTTTCTTT

clone size: .
J gene: TRBJ1-3
D gene: .
V gene: TRBV15
CDR3 protein: CATSRVDTIYF
CDR3 DNA: TGTGCCACCAGCAGAGTAGACACCATATATTTT

clone size: .
J gene: TRBJ2-1
D gene: .
V gene: TRBV30
CDR3 protein: CAWSLVQNSYNEQFF
CDR3 DNA: TGTGCCTGGAGTTTGGTACAGAACTCCTACAATGAGCAGTTCTTC

clone size: .
J gene: TRBJ2-5
D gene: TRBD1
V gene: TRBV29-1
CDR3 protein: CSARTGPETQYF
CDR3 DNA: TGCAGCGCCCGGACAGGGCCGGAGACCCAGTACTTC

clone size: .
J gene: TRBJ2-7
D gene: .
V gene: TRBV7-9
CDR3 protein: CASSLTSYEQYF
CDR3 DNA: TGTGCCAGCAGCTTGACAAGCTACGAGCAGTACTTC

clone size: .
J gene: TRBJ2-2
D gene: .
V gene: TRBV7-9
CDR3 protein: CSSSLADTGELFF
CDR3 DNA: TGTTCCAGCAGCTTAGCCGACACCGGGGAGCTGTTTTTT

clone size: .
J gene: TRBJ2-2
D gene: .
V gene: TRBV2
CDR3 protein: CASSPGGTGAGGELFF
CDR3 DNA: TGTGCCAGCAGTCCAGGGGGGACCGGCGCGGGCGGGGAGCTGTTTTTT

clone size: .
J gene: TRBJ1-2
D gene: .
V gene: TRBV5-1
CDR3 protein: CASSSTTGGWGYTF
CDR3 DNA: TGCGCCAGCAGCTCCACGACGGGGGGTTGGGGCTACACCTTC

clone size: few
J gene: TRBJ2-7
D gene: TRBD1
V gene: TRBV7-6
CDR3 protein: CASSSHRGISEQYF
CDR3 DNA: TGTGCCAGCAGCTCTCACAGGGGAATTAGCGAGCAGTACTTC

clone size: .
J gene: TRBJ1-2
D gene: .
V gene: TRBV6-1
CDR3 protein: CASSEIRSANYGYTF
CDR3 DNA: TGTGCCAGCAGTGAAATCAGGTCAGCTAACTATGGCTACACCTTC

clone size: .
J gene: TRBJ1-2
D gene: TRBD1
V gene: TRBV27
CDR3 protein: CASSPRTGLSYGYTF
CDR3 DNA: TGTGCCAGCAGTCCGAGGACAGGTTTAAGCTATGGCTACACCTTC

clone size: .
J gene: TRBJ2-1
D gene: .
V gene: TRBV19
CDR3 protein: CASSIGSGVIYEQFF
CDR3 DNA: TGTGCCAGTAGTATAGGTTCGGGAGTCATTTATGAGCAGTTCTTC

clone size: .
J gene: TRBJ2-3
D gene: .
V gene: TRBV9
CDR3 protein: CASSERGLDTQYF
CDR3 DNA: TGTGCCAGCAGCGAGAGGGGGTTAGATACGCAGTATTTT

clone size: few
J gene: TRBJ2-7
D gene: .
V gene: TRBV27
CDR3 protein: CASSLDGSHDEQYF
CDR3 DNA: TGTGCCAGCAGTTTAGACGGGAGTCACGACGAGCAGTACTTC

clone size: few
J gene: TRBJ1-1
D gene: TRBD1
V gene: TRBV7-9
CDR3 protein: CASSLGTGSEAFF
CDR3 DNA: TGTGCCAGCAGCTTAGGGACAGGATCTGAAGCTTTCTTT

clone size: .
J gene: TRBJ2-7
D gene: .
V gene: TRBV10-3
CDR3 protein: CAISETARNYEQYF
CDR3 DNA: TGTGCCATCAGTGAAACCGCCAGGAACTACGAGCAGTACTTC

clone size: few
J gene: TRBJ2-7
D gene: TRBD1
V gene: TRBV4-1
CDR3 protein: CASSQQSGGQGYYEQYF
CDR3 DNA: TGCGCCAGCAGCCAACAGTCAGGGGGACAGGGGTACTACGAGCAGTACTTC